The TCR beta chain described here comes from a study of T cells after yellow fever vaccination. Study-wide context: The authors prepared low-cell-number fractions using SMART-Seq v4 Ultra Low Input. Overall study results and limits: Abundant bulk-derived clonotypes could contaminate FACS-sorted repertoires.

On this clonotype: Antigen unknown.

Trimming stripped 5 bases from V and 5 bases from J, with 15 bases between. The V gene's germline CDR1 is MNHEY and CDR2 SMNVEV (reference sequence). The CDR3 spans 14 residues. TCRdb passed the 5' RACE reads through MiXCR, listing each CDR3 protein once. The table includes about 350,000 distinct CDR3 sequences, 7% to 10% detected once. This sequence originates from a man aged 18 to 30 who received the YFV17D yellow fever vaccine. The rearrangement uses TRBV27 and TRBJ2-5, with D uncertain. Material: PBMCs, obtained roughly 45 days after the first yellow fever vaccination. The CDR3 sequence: CASSNRGAMETQYF. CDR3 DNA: TGTGCCAGCAGTAACAGAGGCGCAATGGAGACCCAGTACTTC.